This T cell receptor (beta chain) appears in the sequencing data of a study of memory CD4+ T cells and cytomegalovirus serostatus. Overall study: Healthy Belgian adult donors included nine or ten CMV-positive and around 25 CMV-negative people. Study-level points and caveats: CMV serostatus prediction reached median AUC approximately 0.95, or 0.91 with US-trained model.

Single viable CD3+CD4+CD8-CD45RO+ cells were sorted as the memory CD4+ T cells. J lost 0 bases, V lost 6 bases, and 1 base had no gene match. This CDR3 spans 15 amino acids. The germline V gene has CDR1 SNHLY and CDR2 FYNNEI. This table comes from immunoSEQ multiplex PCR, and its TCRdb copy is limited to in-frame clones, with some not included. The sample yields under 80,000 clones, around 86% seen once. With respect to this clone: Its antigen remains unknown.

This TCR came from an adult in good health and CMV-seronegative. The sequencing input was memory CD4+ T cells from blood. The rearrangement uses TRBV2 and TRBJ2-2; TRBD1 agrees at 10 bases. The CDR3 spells CASRGTGANTGELFF. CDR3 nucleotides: TGTGCCAGCAGGGGGACAGGGGCGAACACCGGGGAGCTGTTTTTT.